This TCR beta chain was documented in a study of PD-L1 blockade in urothelial cancer. Documented time point: peripheral blood 6 weeks after treatment start. Method: immunoSEQ multiplex PCR; TCRdb's copy keeps in-frame clones and lacks some. The sample contains about 120,000 clones, about 89% of which appear only once. Germline V gives CDR1 MDHEN, CDR2 SYDVKM. The germline V and J ends were trimmed by 1 base and 0 bases, with 19 bases remaining between them. CDR3 length equals 18 residues. The origin of this receptor is a man aged 55 to 69 with urothelial cancer. The input for sequencing was PBMCs, taken around atezolizumab (anti-PD-L1) treatment. The V and J genes are TRBV28 and TRBJ2-7, with D perhaps TRBD1 (6 bases). CDR3 coding DNA: TGTGCCAGCAGTTTATTTTTCCAGGGGCCTAACCTCTCCTACGAGCAGTACTTC. Residues: CASSLFFQGPNLSYEQYF.